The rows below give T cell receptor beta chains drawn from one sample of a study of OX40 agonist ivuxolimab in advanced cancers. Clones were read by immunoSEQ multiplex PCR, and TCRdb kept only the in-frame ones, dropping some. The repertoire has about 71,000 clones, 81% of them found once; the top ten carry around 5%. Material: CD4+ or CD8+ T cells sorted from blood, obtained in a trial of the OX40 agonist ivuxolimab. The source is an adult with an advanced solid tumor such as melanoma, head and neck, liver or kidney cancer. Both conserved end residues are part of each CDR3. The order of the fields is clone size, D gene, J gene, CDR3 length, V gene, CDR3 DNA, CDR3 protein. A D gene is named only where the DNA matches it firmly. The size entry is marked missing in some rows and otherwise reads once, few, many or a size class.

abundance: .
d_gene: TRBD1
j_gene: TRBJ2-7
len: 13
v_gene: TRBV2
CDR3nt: TGTGCCAGCAGTGGCCCAGGGGGCTACGAGCAGTACTTC
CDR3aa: CASSGPGGYEQYF

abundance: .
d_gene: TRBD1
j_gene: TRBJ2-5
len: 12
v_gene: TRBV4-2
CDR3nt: TGTGCCACCCGGGACAGTCAAGAGACCCAGTACTTC
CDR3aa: CATRDSQETQYF

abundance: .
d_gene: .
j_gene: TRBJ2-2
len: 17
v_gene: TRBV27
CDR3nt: TGTGCCAGCAGTTCACCTTTTGGTAGGTCGAACACCGGGGAGCTGTTTTTT
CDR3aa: CASSSPFGRSNTGELFF

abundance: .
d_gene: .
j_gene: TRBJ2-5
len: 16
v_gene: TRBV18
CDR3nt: TGTGCCAGCTCACCATTGCCGGGACAAGCGGCGGAGACCCAGTACTTC
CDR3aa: CASSPLPGQAAETQYF

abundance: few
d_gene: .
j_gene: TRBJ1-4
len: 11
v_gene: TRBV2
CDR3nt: TGTGCCAGCAGGGGAGGTGAAAAACTGTTTTTT
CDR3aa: CASRGGEKLFF

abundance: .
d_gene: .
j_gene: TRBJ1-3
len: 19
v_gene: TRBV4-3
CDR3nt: TGCGCCAGCAGCCAAGATTTGGCGAATGGACAACTCGGCAGAAACACCATATATTTT
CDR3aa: CASSQDLANGQLGRNTIYF

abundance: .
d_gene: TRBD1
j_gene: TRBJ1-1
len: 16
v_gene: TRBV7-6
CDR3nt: TGTGCCAGCAGCTGGATGGGGGAAGGGGGCGGCACTGAAGCTTTCTTT
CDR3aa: CASSWMGEGGGTEAFF

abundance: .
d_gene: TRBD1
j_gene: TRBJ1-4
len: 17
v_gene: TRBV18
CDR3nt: TGTGCCAGCTCACAAAACGAACCGGGACAGGGTGGTGAAAAACTGTTTTTT
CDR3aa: CASSQNEPGQGGEKLFF

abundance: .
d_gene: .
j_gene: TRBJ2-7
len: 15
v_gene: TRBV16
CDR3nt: TGTGCCAGCAGCCAATCGATCAGCCTGGACTACGAGCAGTACTTC
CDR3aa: CASSQSISLDYEQYF

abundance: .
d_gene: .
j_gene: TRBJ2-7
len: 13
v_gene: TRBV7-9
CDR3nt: TGTGCCAGCAGCTTATTCGCAAACTACGAGCAGTACTTC
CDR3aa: CASSLFANYEQYF

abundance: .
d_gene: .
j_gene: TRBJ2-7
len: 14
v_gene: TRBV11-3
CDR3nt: TGTGCCAGCAGCGCGGCGGGACATAAACCCGAGCAGTACTTC
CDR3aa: CASSAAGHKPEQYF

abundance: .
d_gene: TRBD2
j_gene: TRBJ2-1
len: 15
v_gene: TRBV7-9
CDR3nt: TGTGCCAGCAGCTTGGGACTAGCGGGAGACAATGAGCAGTTCTTC
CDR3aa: CASSLGLAGDNEQFF

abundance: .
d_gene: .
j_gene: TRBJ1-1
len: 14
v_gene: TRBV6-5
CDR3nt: TGTGCCAGCAGTTTTACAGGAGAAAACACTGAAGCTTTCTTT
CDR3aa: CASSFTGENTEAFF

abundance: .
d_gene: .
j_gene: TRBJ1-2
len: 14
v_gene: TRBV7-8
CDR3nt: TGTGCCAGCAGCTTCGGGGGGGCCGACTATGGCTACACCTTC
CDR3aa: CASSFGGADYGYTF

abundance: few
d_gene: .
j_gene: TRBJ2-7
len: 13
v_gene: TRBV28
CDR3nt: TGTGCCAGCAAGACAGGTACTACCTACGAGCAGTACTTC
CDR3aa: CASKTGTTYEQYF

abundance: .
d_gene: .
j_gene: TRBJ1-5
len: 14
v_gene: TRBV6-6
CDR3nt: TGTGCCAGCAGTTACGGAGGGAAAAATCAGCCCCAGCATTTT
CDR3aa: CASSYGGKNQPQHF

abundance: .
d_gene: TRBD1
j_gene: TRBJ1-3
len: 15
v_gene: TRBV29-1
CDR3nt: TGCAGCGTTGAACCCAGGGGGAGTAAAGGAAACACCATATATTTT
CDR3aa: CSVEPRGSKGNTIYF

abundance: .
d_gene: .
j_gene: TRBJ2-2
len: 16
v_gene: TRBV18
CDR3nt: TGTGCCAGCTCACCACCGCCAGGGGAGGACACCGGGGAGCTGTTTTTT
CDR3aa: CASSPPPGEDTGELFF

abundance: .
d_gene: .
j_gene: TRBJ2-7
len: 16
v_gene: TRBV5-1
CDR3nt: TGCGCCAGCAGCTACAGCGTTTCCACCACAAGGGAGAAGCAGTACTTC
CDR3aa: CASSYSVSTTREKQYF

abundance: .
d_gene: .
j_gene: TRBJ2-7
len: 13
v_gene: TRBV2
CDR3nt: TGTGCCAGCAGGGGTGGTGAGTACTACGAGCAGTACTTC
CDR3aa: CASRGGEYYEQYF

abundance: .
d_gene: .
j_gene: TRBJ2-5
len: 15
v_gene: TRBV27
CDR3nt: TGTGCCAGCAGTATCAGAAGGACGTCCCAAGAGACCCAGTACTTC
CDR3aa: CASSIRRTSQETQYF

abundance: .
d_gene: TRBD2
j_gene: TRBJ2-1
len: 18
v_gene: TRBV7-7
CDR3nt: TGTGCCAGCAGCTTATCGGTGCTAGCGGGGGAGGGACACAATGAGCAGTTCTTC
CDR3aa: CASSLSVLAGEGHNEQFF

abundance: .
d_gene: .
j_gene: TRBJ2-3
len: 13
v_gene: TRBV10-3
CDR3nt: TGTGCCAAATCGCGGGATAGCACAGATACGCAGTATTTT
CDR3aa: CAKSRDSTDTQYF

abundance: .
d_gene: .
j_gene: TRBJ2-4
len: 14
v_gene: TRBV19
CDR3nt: TGTGCCAGTAGTATAGTGTTAGTCGAAAACATTCAGTACTTC
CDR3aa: CASSIVLVENIQYF

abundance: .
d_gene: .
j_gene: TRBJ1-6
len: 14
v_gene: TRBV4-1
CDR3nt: TGCGCCAGCAGCCAAGGTCAGGGAAATTCACCCCTCCACTTT
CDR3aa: CASSQGQGNSPLHF

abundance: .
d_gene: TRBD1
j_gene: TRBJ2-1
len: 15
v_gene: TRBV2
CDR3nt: TGTGCCAGCAGTGAATTGACAGGGGGAGACAATGAGCAGTTCTTC
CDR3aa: CASSELTGGDNEQFF

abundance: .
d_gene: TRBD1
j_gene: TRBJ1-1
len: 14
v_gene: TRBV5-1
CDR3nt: TGCGCCAGCAGTCCCAAGGACAGGGACACTGAAGCTTTCTTT
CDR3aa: CASSPKDRDTEAFF

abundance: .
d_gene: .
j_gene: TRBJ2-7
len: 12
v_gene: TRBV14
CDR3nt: TGTGCCAGCAGCCAAGATCGTACGAGGCAGTACTTC
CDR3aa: CASSQDRTRQYF

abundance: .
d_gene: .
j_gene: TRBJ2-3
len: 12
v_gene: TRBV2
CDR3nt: TGTGCCAGCAGTGTCGGCACAGATACGCAGTATTTT
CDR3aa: CASSVGTDTQYF

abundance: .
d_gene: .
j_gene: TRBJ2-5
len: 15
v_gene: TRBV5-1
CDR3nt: TGCGCCAGCAGCTTGGACGGGGCCTACCAAGAGACCCAGTACTTC
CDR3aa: CASSLDGAYQETQYF

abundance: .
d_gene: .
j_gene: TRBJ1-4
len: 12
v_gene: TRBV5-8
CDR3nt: TGTGCCAGCAGCCCGTCTGGGGAAAAACTGTTTTTT
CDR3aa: CASSPSGEKLFF